This TCR beta chain originates from a study of cytomegalovirus exposure and HLA in healthy donors. Study-wide points: It was reportedly the case that the classifier diagnosed cytomegalovirus status with high specificity and sensitivity.

Produced via immunoSEQ multiplex PCR; TCRdb's table is partial and in-frame only. The table includes 120,000 to 150,000 clones, about 86% detected once. This CDR3 region has 14 residues. Germline V gene sequence: CDR1 SGHAT, CDR2 FQNNGV. V lost 4 bases and J lost 8, with 18 bases in between. On this clone itself: Its target is unknown.

The source is a woman under 30 in good health and CMV-seropositive. The chain recombines TRBV11-2 with TRBJ2-7; TRBD2 might be the D (6 bases). The sequencing sample was made of PBMCs. CDR3 DNA: TGTGCCAGCAGCTACACGGGGGATCCCGGCCAGCAGTACTTC. This encodes CASSYTGDPGQQYF.